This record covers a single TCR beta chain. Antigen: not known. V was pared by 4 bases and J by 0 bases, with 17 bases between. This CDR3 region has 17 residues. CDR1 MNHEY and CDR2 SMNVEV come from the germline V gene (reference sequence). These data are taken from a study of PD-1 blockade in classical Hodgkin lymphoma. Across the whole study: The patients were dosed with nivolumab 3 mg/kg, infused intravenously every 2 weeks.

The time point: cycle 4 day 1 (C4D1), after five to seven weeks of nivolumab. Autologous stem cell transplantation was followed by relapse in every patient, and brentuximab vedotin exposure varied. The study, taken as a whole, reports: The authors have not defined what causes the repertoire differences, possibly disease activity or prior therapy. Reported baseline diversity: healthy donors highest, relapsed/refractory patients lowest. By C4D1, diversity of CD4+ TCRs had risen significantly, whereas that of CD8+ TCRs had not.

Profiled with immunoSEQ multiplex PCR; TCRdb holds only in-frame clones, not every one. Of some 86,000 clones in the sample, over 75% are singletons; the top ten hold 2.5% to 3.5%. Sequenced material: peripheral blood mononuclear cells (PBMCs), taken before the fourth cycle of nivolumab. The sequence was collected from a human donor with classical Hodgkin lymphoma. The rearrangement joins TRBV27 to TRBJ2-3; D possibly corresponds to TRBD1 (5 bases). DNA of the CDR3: TGTGCCAGCAGTTACGACAGAATAGGTCCTAGCACAGATACGCAGTATTTT. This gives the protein CASSYDRIGPSTDTQYF.